The 10 T cell receptor beta chains below come from one sample, sequenced in a study of CD8 T cells in ankylosing spondylitis. From the 5' RACE reads, TCRdb called clonotypes with MiXCR, one entry per CDR3 protein. The sample contains about 220,000 distinct CDR3 sequences, 10% to 13% of which appear only once. The specimen sequenced was blood, either unsorted or a sorted T cell fraction (not recorded which). Every receptor here comes from a male donor with ankylosing spondylitis or in good health (not recorded which).

In regard to this clonotype: A single base separates this from a much larger clone, so it may be a read error. V gene TRBV7-2 combines with J gene TRBJ2-6; no firm D call. CDR1 and CDR2 from the germline V gene are SGHTA and FQGNSA. The CDR3 is 15 amino acids. The CDR3 coding sequence is TGTGCCAGCAGACCCCAGATCTCTGTGGCCAACGTCCTGACTTTC. It codes for CASRPQISVANVLTF.

This chain uses TRBV3-1 with TRBJ2-5; D call uncertain. The CDR3 loop spans 13 amino acids. Germline V gene sequence: CDR1 LGHDT, CDR2 YNNKEL (reference sequence). Deletions cut 4 bases from V and 4 bases from J, with 10 bases between. The CDR3 reads CASSRRQVETQYF. The CDR3 DNA sequence: TGTGCCAGCAGCCGGCGGCAGGTAGAGACCCAGTACTTC.

This clonotype was found many times. The V gene is TRBV7-2, the J gene TRBJ2-1, with D uncertain. CDR3 length equals 11 residues. V lost 2 bases, J lost 9 bases, and 5 bases lay in between. The germline V gene encodes CDR1 SGHTA and CDR2 FQGNSA. Written as DNA, the CDR3 is TGTGCCAGCAGCTTAATTGGTGAGCAGTTCTTC. Translated: CASSLIGEQFF.

The chain is built from TRBV18 and TRBJ2-2, with unresolved D. The germline gives CDR1 KGHSH, CDR2 LQKENI. This CDR3 has 15 amino acids. The V and J ends lost 3 bases and 1 base respectively, with 9 bases between them. CDR3 sequence: CASSPRSENTGELFF. CDR3 DNA sequence: TGTGCCAGCTCACCGCGAAGTGAGAACACCGGGGAGCTGTTTTTT.

Ten or more counts support this clonotype. The V and J genes are TRBV2 and TRBJ1-2; 8 bases line up with TRBD1. The CDR3 sequence is 16 residues long. The V and J ends lost 6 bases and 2 bases, in that order; junction bases with no gene match: 11. CDR1 is SNHLY and CDR2 is FYNNEI in the germline V gene. The CDR3 coding sequence is TGTGCCAGCAGGGCAGGGACAGGTCTTACCAACTATGGCTACACCTTC. This translates into CASRAGTGLTNYGYTF.

This clonotype was recorded many times. The chain carries TRBV7-3 and TRBJ2-1; 7 positions match TRBD2. In germline, CDR1 is SGHTA, CDR2 FQGTGA. The V and J ends lost 6 bases and 3 bases, in that order; junction bases with no gene match: 11. The CDR3 is made up of 16 amino acids. CDR3 protein: CASRSRVGGGYNEQFF. DNA of the CDR3: TGTGCCAGCAGATCTAGGGTGGGGGGGGGCTACAATGAGCAGTTCTTC.

This clonotype was recorded at least ten times. The chain uses TRBV13 and TRBJ2-3; perhaps TRBD2 as D (6 bases). V lost 5 bases and J lost 1, with 16 bases in between. The CDR3 covers 16 residues. CDR1 and CDR2 from the germline V gene are PRHDT and FYEKMQ (reference sequence). The CDR3 loop is CASSPGTPQGTDTQYF. The CDR3 DNA is TGTGCCAGCAGCCCCGGGACTCCCCAGGGCACAGATACGCAGTATTTT.

The chain employs TRBV20-1 and TRBJ1-5; D is perhaps TRBD1 (6 bases). CDR3 length: 14 residues. CDR1 is DFQATT and CDR2 is SNEGSKA in the germline V gene (reference sequence). V lost 6 bases and J lost 10, with 22 bases in between. The CDR3 sequence: CSASADDLGGPQHF. CDR3 nucleotides: TGCAGTGCGAGTGCGGACGACCTAGGGGGACCCCAGCATTTT.

There are many counts of this clonotype. The chain links TRBV9 to TRBJ2-7; D is ambiguous. V lost 0 bases and J lost 2, with 9 bases in between. CDR1 and CDR2 from the germline V gene are SGDLS and YYNGEE. The CDR3 consists of 14 residues. As DNA, the CDR3 is TGTGCCAGCAGCGTAGGTTGGCTCACCTACGAGCAGTACTTC. It yields the protein CASSVGWLTYEQYF.

The gene calls are TRBV5-1 and TRBJ2-3; D is undetermined. Per germline, CDR1 SGHRS and CDR2 YFSETQ. This CDR3 spans 15 amino acids. V lost 0 bases and J 0 bases, leaving 8 bases between the germline ends. CDR3 in amino acids: CASSLEQPSTDTQYF. DNA for the CDR3: TGCGCCAGCAGCTTGGAACAGCCTAGCACAGATACGCAGTATTTT.